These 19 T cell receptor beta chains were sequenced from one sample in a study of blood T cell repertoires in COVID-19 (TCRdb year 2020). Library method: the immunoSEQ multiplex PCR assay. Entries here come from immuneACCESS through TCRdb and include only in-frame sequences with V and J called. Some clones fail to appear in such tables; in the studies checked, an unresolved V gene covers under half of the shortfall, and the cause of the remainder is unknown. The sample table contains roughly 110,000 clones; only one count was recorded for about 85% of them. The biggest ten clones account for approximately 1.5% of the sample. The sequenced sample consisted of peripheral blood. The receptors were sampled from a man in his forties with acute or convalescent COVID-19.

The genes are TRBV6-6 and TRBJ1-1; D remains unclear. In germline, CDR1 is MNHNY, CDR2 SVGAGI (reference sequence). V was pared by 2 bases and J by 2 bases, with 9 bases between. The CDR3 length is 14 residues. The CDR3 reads CASSYPGPNTEAFF. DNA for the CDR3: TGTGCCAGCAGTTACCCGGGTCCCAACACTGAAGCTTTCTTT.

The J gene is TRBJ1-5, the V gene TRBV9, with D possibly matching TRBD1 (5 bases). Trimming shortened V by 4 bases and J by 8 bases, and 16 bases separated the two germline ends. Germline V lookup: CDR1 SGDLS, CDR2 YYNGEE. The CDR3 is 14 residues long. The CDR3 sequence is CASSPHGGMEPQHF. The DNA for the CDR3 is TGTGCCAGCAGCCCCCATGGGGGGATGGAGCCCCAGCATTTT.

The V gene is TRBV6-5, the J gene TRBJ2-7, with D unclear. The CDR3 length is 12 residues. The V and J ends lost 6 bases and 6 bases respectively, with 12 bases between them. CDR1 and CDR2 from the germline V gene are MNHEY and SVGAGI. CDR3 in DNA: TGTGCCAGCAGCTTAACCACGGGCGAGCAGTACTTC. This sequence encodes CASSLTTGEQYF.

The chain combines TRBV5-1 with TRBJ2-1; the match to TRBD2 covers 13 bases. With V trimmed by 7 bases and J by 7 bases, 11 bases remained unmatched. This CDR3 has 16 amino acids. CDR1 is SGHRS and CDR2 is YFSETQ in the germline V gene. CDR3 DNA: TGCGCCAGCCGCAAGACCGGACTAGCGGGAGTTAATGAGCAGTTCTTC. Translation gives CASRKTGLAGVNEQFF.

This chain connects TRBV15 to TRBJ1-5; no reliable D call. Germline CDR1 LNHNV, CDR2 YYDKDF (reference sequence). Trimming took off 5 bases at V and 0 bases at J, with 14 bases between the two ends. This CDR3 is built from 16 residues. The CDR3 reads CATSPRGASSNQPQHF. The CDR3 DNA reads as TGTGCCACCAGCCCGAGAGGTGCCTCTAGCAATCAGCCCCAGCATTTT.

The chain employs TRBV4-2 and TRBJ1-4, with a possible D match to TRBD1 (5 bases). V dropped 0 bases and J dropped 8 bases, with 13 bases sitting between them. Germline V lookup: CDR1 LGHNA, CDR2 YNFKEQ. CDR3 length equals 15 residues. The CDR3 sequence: CASSQDGAATEKLFF. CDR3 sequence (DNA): TGTGCCAGCAGCCAAGATGGGGCAGCCACAGAAAAACTGTTTTTT.

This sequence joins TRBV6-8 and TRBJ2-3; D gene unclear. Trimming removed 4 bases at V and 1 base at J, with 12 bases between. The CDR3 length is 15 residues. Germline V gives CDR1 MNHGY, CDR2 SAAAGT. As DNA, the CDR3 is TGTGCCAGCAGTTTGAACAGCCCTGGCACAGATACGCAGTATTTT. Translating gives CASSLNSPGTDTQYF.

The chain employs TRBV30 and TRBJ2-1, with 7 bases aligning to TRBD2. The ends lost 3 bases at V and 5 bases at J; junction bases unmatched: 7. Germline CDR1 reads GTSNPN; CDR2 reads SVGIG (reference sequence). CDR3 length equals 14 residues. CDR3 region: CAWSRSGINNEQFF. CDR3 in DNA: TGTGCCTGGAGCCGAAGCGGGATTAACAATGAGCAGTTCTTC.

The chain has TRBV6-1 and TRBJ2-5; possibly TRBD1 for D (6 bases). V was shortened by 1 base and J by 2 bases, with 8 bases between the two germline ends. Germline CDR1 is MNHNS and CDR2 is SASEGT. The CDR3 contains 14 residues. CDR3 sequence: CASSEGTAQETQYF. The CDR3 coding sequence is TGTGCCAGCAGTGAAGGGACAGCACAAGAGACCCAGTACTTC.

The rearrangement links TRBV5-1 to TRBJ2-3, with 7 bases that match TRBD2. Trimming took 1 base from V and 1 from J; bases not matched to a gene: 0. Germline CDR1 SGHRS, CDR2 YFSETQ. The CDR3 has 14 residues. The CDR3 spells CASSLTSGTDTQYF. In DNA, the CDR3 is TGCGCCAGCAGCTTGACTAGCGGCACAGATACGCAGTATTTT.

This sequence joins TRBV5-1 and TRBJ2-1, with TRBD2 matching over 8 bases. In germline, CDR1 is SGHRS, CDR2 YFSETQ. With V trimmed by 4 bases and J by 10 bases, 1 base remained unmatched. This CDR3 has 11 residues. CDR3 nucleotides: TGCGCCAGCAGCATAGCGGGAGAGCAGTTCTTC. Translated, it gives CASSIAGEQFF.

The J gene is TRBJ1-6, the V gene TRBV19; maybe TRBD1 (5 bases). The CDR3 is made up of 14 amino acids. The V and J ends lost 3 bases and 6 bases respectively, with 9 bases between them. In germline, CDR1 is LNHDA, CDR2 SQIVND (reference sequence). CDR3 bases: TGTGCCAGTAGTATCGCACAGGTTAATTCACCCCTCCACTTT. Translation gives CASSIAQVNSPLHF.

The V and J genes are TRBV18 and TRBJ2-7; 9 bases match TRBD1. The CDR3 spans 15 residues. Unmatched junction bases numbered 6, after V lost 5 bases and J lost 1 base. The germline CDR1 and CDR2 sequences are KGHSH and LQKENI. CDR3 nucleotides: TGTGCCAGCTCAGAAATCGGGACAGGGTCCTACGAGCAGTACTTC. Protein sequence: CASSEIGTGSYEQYF.

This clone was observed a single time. In DNA, the CDR3 is TGTGCCAGCAGCCAAGACCGGAGGGGCCCCCTCTCCTACGAGCAGTACTTC. Its protein product is CASSQDRRGPLSYEQYF. The rearrangement joins TRBV3-1 (or the pseudogene TRBV3-2) to TRBJ2-7; the D gene is possibly TRBD2 (6 bases). Germline V gives CDR1 LGHDT, CDR2 YNNKEL (reference sequence). V was cut by 0 bases and J by 0 bases, with 15 bases left in between. CDR3 length: 17 amino acids.

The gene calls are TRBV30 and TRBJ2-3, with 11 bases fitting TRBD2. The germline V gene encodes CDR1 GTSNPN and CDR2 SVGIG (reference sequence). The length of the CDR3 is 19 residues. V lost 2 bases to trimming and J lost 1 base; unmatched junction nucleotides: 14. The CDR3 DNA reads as TGTGCCTGGAGTAACGGACTAGCGGGCTGGGGGCTTGGCACAGATACGCAGTATTTT. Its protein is CAWSNGLAGWGLGTDTQYF.

CDR3 sequence: CASTEDDSYEQYF. CDR3 nucleotide sequence: TGTGCCAGCACCGAAGATGACAGTTACGAGCAGTACTTC. V is TRBV6-6 and J is TRBJ2-7; a weak D match, TRBD1 (5 bases). Germline CDR1 is MNHNY and CDR2 is SVGAGI (reference sequence). The V and J ends lost 7 bases and 4 bases respectively, with 14 bases between them. The CDR3 covers 13 residues.

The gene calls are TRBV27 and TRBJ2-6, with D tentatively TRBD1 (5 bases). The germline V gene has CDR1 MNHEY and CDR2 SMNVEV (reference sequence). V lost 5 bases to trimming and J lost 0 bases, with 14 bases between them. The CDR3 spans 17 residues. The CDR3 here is CASSPGRARSGANVLTF. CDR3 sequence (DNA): TGTGCCAGCAGTCCGGGCAGGGCCCGCTCTGGGGCCAACGTCCTGACTTTC.

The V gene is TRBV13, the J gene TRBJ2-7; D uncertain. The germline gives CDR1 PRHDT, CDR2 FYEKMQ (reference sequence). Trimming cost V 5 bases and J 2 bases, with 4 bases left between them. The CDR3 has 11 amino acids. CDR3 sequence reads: CASSPTYEQYF. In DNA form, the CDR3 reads TGTGCCAGCAGCCCCACCTACGAGCAGTACTTC.

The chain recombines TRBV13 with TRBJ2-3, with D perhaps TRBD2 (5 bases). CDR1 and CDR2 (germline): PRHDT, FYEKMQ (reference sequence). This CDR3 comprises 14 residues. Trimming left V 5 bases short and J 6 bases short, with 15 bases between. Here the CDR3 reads CASSHGLAMDTQYF. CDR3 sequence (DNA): TGTGCCAGCAGCCACGGACTCGCGATGGATACGCAGTATTTT.